The following is a TCR beta chain sequence with its context. Its antigen is still unknown. No qualities accompany the bases; no much larger clone lies one base away. Each collaborating institution followed its own protocols to collect whole blood in K2EDTA tubes. For TCRbeta analysis, collaborator samples were shipped as frozen whole blood, as isolated PBMCs, or as DNA extracted from either sample type. This entry belongs to a study of blood T cell repertoires in COVID-19 (dated by TCRdb to the early 2020s). About the full investigation: Collaborator samples came from the United States, Italy and Spain and covered acute and convalescent phases of COVID-19. The prospective study material was composed of cDNA or gDNA derived from T cells, B-cell-depleted T cells, or PBMCs. Deeply sampled blood TCRbeta repertoires from subjects exposed to, actively infected with, or recovered from COVID-19 were included in the dataset. The repertoires were made available in a free public database intended to serve as a resource for research on the immune response to SARS-CoV-2. Samples came from the ongoing ImmuneRACE study (first 160 participants) plus 1,254 subjects from 6 global collaborators. Nearly every sample came with metadata listing a de-identified subject ID, COVID-19 status, age in years and sex. Where HLA class I and class II types were available, the types were taken from metadata supplied by the sample provider, not from assay-based typing. General study outcomes and caveats: The quantity of clinical and demographic metadata differed by source and by participant and was supplied without curation.

TCRbeta CDR3 regions were amplified from genomic DNA by means of the immunoSEQ Assay, a bias-controlled multiplex PCR. The original methods were these. Nucleated cell counts per sample were estimated from amplification of reference gene primers within the assay. To quantify the absolute abundance of each unique TCRbeta CDR3 rearrangement, sequence reads were collapsed and filtered. For each sample, productive Simpson clonality was calculated by taking the square root of Simpson's diversity index across productive rearrangements. The clones in this table, taken by TCRdb from immuneACCESS, are in-frame only. Not every clone is retained; where verified, under half of the shortfall comes from an unresolved V gene, and the cause of the rest is unknown. V and J calls and clone size follow that table, whereas D and trimming were derived from the DNA. For this sample there are around 300,000 clones; roughly 88% appear just once. Under 5% of the sample lies in the top ten.

Taken from cysteine to phenylalanine, the CDR3 has 16 residues. The retained sequence is limited to the CDR3, 48 bases, with the frame set at the first base. Here V drops 4 bases and J drops 5 bases, and the junction holds 12 bases not matched to any gene. The CDR1 and CDR2 encoded by the germline V gene are SGHRS and YFSETQ. The rearranged segments are TRBV5-1 and TRBJ2-3; 8 middle bases align to TRBD1. Source material: peripheral blood. The sequence was obtained from a woman in her forties or fifties with active or convalescent COVID-19. The DNA reads TGCGCCAGCAGCCAACTCCTCGGACAGGGCGGAGATACGCAGTATTTT. It codes for CASSQLLGQGGDTQYF.